The 18 T cell receptor beta chains below all came from one sample that was sequenced in a study of OX40 agonist ivuxolimab in advanced cancers. The assay was immunoSEQ multiplex PCR, and TCRdb's table has in-frame clones only and misses some. The sample records 60,000 or so clones, around 90% being singletons. The source material was CD4+ or CD8+ T cells sorted from blood, sampled in a trial of the OX40 agonist ivuxolimab. All receptors come from an adult with an advanced solid tumor such as melanoma, head and neck, liver or kidney cancer.

As to this clone: The same CDR3 is also encoded by other DNA sequences in this sample. The gene calls are TRBV18 and TRBJ2-7; 7 nucleotides agree with TRBD1. The germline gives CDR1 KGHSH, CDR2 LQKENI. J lost 2 bases, V lost 0 bases, and 1 base had no gene match. This CDR3 comprises 14 residues. CDR3 DNA: TGTGCCAGCTCACCACCCGGGACAGCCTACGAGCAGTACTTC. Translated, it gives CASSPPGTAYEQYF.

This sequence joins TRBV11-1 and TRBJ2-3; no clear D gene. The CDR3 extends over 15 amino acids. Germline V gene lookup returns CDR1 SGHAT and CDR2 FQDESV (reference sequence). V lost 1 base and J lost 4, with 12 bases in between. CDR3 region: CASSLVSTGADTQYF. The CDR3 region has the DNA TGTGCCAGCAGCTTAGTATCGACGGGCGCAGATACGCAGTATTTT.

This clone was detected a few times. The chain joins TRBV18 to TRBJ1-1, with D uncertain. Germline V gene sequence: CDR1 KGHSH, CDR2 LQKENI. Trimming stripped 6 bases from V and 9 bases from J, with 11 bases between. CDR3 length: 11 residues. The DNA of the CDR3 is TGTGCCAGCTCCTCGGGAGACAAAGCTTTCTTT. This codes for CASSSGDKAFF.

The rearrangement uses TRBV5-1 and TRBJ1-1, with 9 bases that match TRBD1. This CDR3 has 14 amino acids. V shed 4 bases and J 4 bases; nucleotides not matched to a gene: 5. The germline V gene encodes CDR1 SGHRS and CDR2 YFSETQ. DNA of the CDR3: TGCGCCAGCAGCCCCAGGACAGGGGCCACTGAAGCTTTCTTT. It specifies CASSPRTGATEAFF.

This clone has just one count. The gene calls are TRBV7-8 and TRBJ1-1, with D possibly matching TRBD1 (5 bases). Deletions cut 5 bases from V and 5 bases from J, with 15 bases between. The CDR3 has 14 amino acids. Germline CDR1 reads SGHVS; CDR2 reads FQNEAQ. CDR3 sequence reads: CASSLGGARTEAFF. The CDR3 nucleotides are TGTGCCAGCAGCCTTGGTGGGGCGCGGACTGAAGCTTTCTTT.

The chain has TRBV10-2 and TRBJ1-1; D remains unclear. This CDR3 contains 13 residues. Per germline, CDR1 WSHSY and CDR2 SAAADI. V lost 6 bases to trimming and J lost 1 base, with 9 bases between them. The CDR3 is CASRGQENTEAFF. The CDR3, as DNA: TGCGCCAGCAGGGGTCAGGAGAACACTGAAGCTTTCTTT.

This sequence joins TRBV11-2 and TRBJ2-7; the D is unclear. Germline V CDR1 and CDR2: SGHAT, FQNNGV. The CDR3 contains 12 residues. Trimming cost V 3 bases and J 12 bases, with 15 bases left between them. The chain's CDR3 is CASSLPGSMRYF. The CDR3 DNA is TGTGCCAGCAGCTTGCCCGGGTCAATGAGGTACTTC. Looking up the rest from reference TRBV11-2 and TRBJ2-7 gives the full variable domain: EAGVAQSPRYKIIEKRQSVAFWCNPISGHATLYWYQQILGQGPKLLIQFQNNGVVDDSQLPKDRFSAERLKGVDSTLKIQPAKLEDSAVYLCASSLPGSMRYFGPGTRLTVT.

CDR3 region: CASSPQGGPNEKLFF. Here the CDR3 DNA reads TGTGCCAGCAGCCCCCAGGGCGGGCCAAATGAAAAACTGTTTTTT. This chain connects TRBV4-2 to TRBJ1-4, with D tentatively TRBD1 (5 bases). This CDR3 region has 15 residues. Trimming stripped 4 bases from V and 5 bases from J, with 14 bases between. CDR1 is LGHNA and CDR2 is YNFKEQ in the germline V gene.

The genes are TRBV10-1 and TRBJ2-7, with 9 bases that match TRBD1. J lost 3 bases, V lost 5 bases, and 8 bases had no gene match. Germline V lookup: CDR1 WNHNN, CDR2 SYGVQD (reference sequence). The length of the CDR3 is 15 residues. The DNA for the CDR3 is TGCGCCAGCAGTCATGGACAGGGGAATCGCTACGAGCAGTACTTC. It yields the protein CASSHGQGNRYEQYF.

The chain uses TRBV11-2 and TRBJ1-2, with a weak D call TRBD1 (5 bases). The V gene's germline CDR1 is SGHAT and CDR2 FQNNGV. This CDR3 spans 12 amino acids. Trimming took 5 bases from V and 7 from J, leaving 11 bases between them. The chain's CDR3 is CASSLEGSGYTF. The CDR3 DNA reads TGTGCCAGCAGCCTCGAGGGGAGTGGCTACACCTTC.

The chain is built from TRBV10-3 and TRBJ1-3, with D maybe TRBD1 (5 bases). V shed 10 bases and J shed 0 bases, with 10 bases lying between them. The CDR3 extends over 13 amino acids. CDR1 ENHRY and CDR2 SYGVKD come from the germline V gene. Here the CDR3 reads CASTRVSGNTIYF. In nucleotides, the CDR3 is TGTGCCAGCACCAGGGTCTCTGGAAACACCATATATTTT.

CDR3: CASSYTGTGLETQYF. The CDR3 nucleotides are TGTGCCAGCAGTTACACTGGGACAGGGCTGGAGACCCAGTACTTC. The chain employs TRBV6-5 and TRBJ2-5, with TRBD1 matching 9 bases. This CDR3 spans 15 amino acids. J lost 5 bases, V lost 2 bases, and 6 bases had no gene match. Germline V gene data show CDR1 as MNHEY and CDR2 as SVGAGI.

V and J are TRBV2 and TRBJ1-1, with D hard to call. Looked up from germline, CDR1 is SNHLY and CDR2 is FYNNEI. V was clipped by 4 bases and J by 0 bases, with 9 bases between them. The CDR3 sequence is 14 residues long. The DNA of the CDR3 is TGTGCCAGCAGTGGGTTCCCCATGAACACTGAAGCTTTCTTT. This encodes CASSGFPMNTEAFF.

This clone is a singleton in its sample. This rearrangement joins TRBV18 to TRBJ1-2, with 8 bases lining up with TRBD1. Germline loops: CDR1 KGHSH, CDR2 LQKENI. The CDR3 extends over 15 amino acids. V dropped 6 bases and J dropped 3; count of bases not matched to a gene: 9. CDR3: CASSQGQGVYYGYTF. DNA of the CDR3: TGTGCCAGCTCCCAAGGACAGGGCGTCTACTATGGCTACACCTTC.

The chain carries TRBV30 and TRBJ2-5; 8 bases line up with TRBD2. V lost 0 bases to trimming and J lost 8 bases; unmatched junction nucleotides: 8. CDR1 is GTSNPN and CDR2 is SVGIG in the germline V gene (reference sequence). This CDR3 has 14 amino acids. The CDR3 is CAWSVKGRGGTQYF. The CDR3 nucleotides read TGTGCCTGGAGTGTTAAGGGCCGGGGGGGAACCCAGTACTTC.

This clone turned up a few times. The rearrangement joins TRBV12-2 to TRBJ2-3; the DNA was not used to check the table's D call, TRBD2. TRBV12-2 has pseudogene status. The CDR3 covers 17 residues. The CDR3, as DNA: TGTGCAAGTCGCTCTTCACCGGGACTTAGTAGCACAGATACGCAGTATTTT. Its protein product is CASRSSPGLSSTDTQYF.

V usage is TRBV25-1 and J usage is TRBJ2-2, with D maybe TRBD2 (7 bases). Per germline, CDR1 MGHDK and CDR2 SYGVNS. This CDR3 comprises 16 residues. Between the trimmed V and J ends, which lost 3 bases and 3 bases, there was a span of 14 bases. The CDR3 is CASSDRGGQDTGELFF. The CDR3 DNA reads as TGTGCCAGCAGTGATAGGGGGGGCCAGGACACCGGGGAGCTGTTTTTT.

The V call is TRBV5-1, the J call TRBJ2-5, with TRBD1 matching over 9 bases. J gave up 4 bases and V 3 bases, and 4 bases lay outside the gene matches. This CDR3 has 14 residues. Germline V CDR1 and CDR2: SGHRS, YFSETQ. The CDR3 region is CASSSQGAGETQYF. The DNA for the CDR3 is TGCGCCAGCAGCTCACAGGGGGCGGGAGAGACCCAGTACTTC.